This is a list of T cell receptor beta chains from one sample in a study of lymphopenia after photon versus proton radiotherapy. Some clones are missing from TCRdb's copy, which holds only in-frame ones; the method was immunoSEQ multiplex PCR. The data show about 83,000 clones, with about 86% seen just once and about 1.3% held by the top ten. The sequencing here drew on peripheral blood, taken from a patient treated with proton-based radiotherapy. The source of these receptors is a man in his sixties with pancreatic cancer. CDR3s include the opening cysteine and the closing phenylalanine or tryptophan. D genes are given only for firm matches. Size values are once, few and many counts, or a class for expanded clones, and some rows have none.

TRBV5-1	.	.	TRBJ2-5	CASSSLGRSQETQYF	TGCGCCAGCAGCTCCCTGGGACGGAGCCAAGAGACCCAGTACTTC
TRBV28	TRBD1	.	TRBJ2-1	CASSRWGQGDSNEQFF	TGTGCCAGCAGTCGATGGGGACAGGGGGATAGCAATGAGCAGTTCTTC
TRBV5-1	.	.	TRBJ2-7	CASSIAGGPVEQYF	TGCGCCAGCAGCATTGCAGGGGGGCCGGTCGAGCAGTACTTC
TRBV9	TRBD1	.	TRBJ1-2	CASSVEGQHYGYTF	TGTGCCAGCAGCGTAGAGGGACAGCACTATGGCTACACCTTC
TRBV30	TRBD1	.	TRBJ2-7	CAWSYRGAYEQYF	TGTGCCTGGAGCTACAGGGGGGCCTACGAGCAGTACTTC
TRBV7-9	.	.	TRBJ2-3	CASSFGGPRADTQYF	TGTGCCAGCAGCTTCGGGGGGCCCAGGGCAGATACGCAGTATTTT
TRBV28	.	.	TRBJ2-7	CASSLALYGQYF	TGTGCCAGCAGTTTGGCCCTTTACGGGCAGTACTTC
TRBV21-1	.	once	TRBJ2-7	CASSKGFQGATTSYEQYF	TGTGCCAGCAGCAAAGGGTTTCAGGGAGCAACCACGTCCTACGAGCAGTACTTC
TRBV7-2	.	.	TRBJ2-7	CASSPRQSYEQYF	TGTGCCAGCAGCCCACGACAGAGCTACGAGCAGTACTTC
TRBV28	.	.	TRBJ1-5	CASSLENRPQPQHF	TGTGCCAGCAGTTTAGAGAACAGGCCCCAGCCCCAGCATTTT
TRBV7-6	TRBD2	.	TRBJ2-7	CASSLAGGGFHEQYF	TGTGCCAGCAGCTTAGCGGGGGGGGGTTTCCACGAGCAGTACTTC
TRBV4-3	.	.	TRBJ2-2	CASSQVKGIKDTGELFF	TGCGCCAGCAGCCAAGTGAAGGGAATAAAGGACACCGGGGAGCTGTTTTTT
TRBV6-1	TRBD1	.	TRBJ1-1	CASRSDRVNTEAFF	TGTGCCAGCAGATCTGACAGGGTGAACACTGAAGCTTTCTTT
TRBV29-1	TRBD2	.	TRBJ2-1	CSVSGRAHEQFF	TGCAGCGTAAGCGGGAGGGCCCATGAGCAGTTCTTC
TRBV11-2	TRBD2	.	TRBJ2-3	CASSFDVSGMGLDTQYF	TGTGCCAGCAGCTTTGATGTAAGCGGGATGGGTCTGGATACGCAGTATTTT
TRBV6-1	.	once	TRBJ2-4	CASSDTKNIQYF	TGTGCCAGCAGTGATACCAAAAACATTCAGTACTTC